These 13 T cell receptor beta chains share one sample of origin, sequenced in a study of blood T cell repertoires in COVID-19. Repertoires were generated with immunoSEQ multiplex PCR, while TCRdb's copy carries only in-frame clones and drops some. The sample lists about 190,000 clones; under 90% were seen once. The sequenced material came from peripheral blood. The receptors here all came from a man in his sixties with acute or convalescent COVID-19.

V is TRBV19 and J is TRBJ1-2, with TRBD1 matching 10 bases. The germline CDR1 and CDR2 sequences are LNHDA and SQIVND (reference sequence). This CDR3 region has 13 residues. The V and J ends lost 5 bases and 11 bases, in that order; junction bases with no gene match: 8. In nucleotides, the CDR3 is TGTGCCAGTAGTTCCCGGGACAGGGGAGTTTACACCTTC. Translated, it gives CASSSRDRGVYTF.

The chain joins TRBV2 to TRBJ2-7; D remains ambiguous. Germline CDR1 reads SNHLY; CDR2 reads FYNNEI. The CDR3 contains 14 residues. V was cut by 4 bases and J by 1 base, with 11 bases left in between. The CDR3 bases are TGTGCCAGCAGTGCTACTACCTATTCCTACGAGCAGTACTTC. It codes for CASSATTYSYEQYF.

V gene TRBV9 combines with J gene TRBJ2-1; 8 bases line up with TRBD2. V shed 1 base and J 6 bases; nucleotides not matched to a gene: 6. The CDR3 runs to 15 residues. Germline CDR1 is SGDLS and CDR2 is YYNGEE. The CDR3 DNA reads as TGTGCCAGCAGCGTAATTGGCGGGAGGCTCAATGAGCAGTTCTTC. This translates into CASSVIGGRLNEQFF.

This chain joins TRBV6-2 or TRBV6-3 and TRBJ2-4; 9 bases are a match to TRBD2. J lost 9 bases, V lost 2 bases, and 11 bases had no gene match. Germline CDR1 reads MNHEY; CDR2 reads SVGEGT. The CDR3 runs to 16 residues. CDR3: CASSYLGGSGSGIQYF. DNA for the CDR3: TGTGCCAGCAGTTACCTCGGAGGTAGCGGGAGCGGCATTCAGTACTTC.

This clone was counted between two and nine times. The CDR3 bases are TGTGCCAGCAGTTACGGGGGGACAGCCAAAAAACTGTTTTTT. Protein sequence: CASSYGGTAKKLFF. The V call is TRBV6-6, the J call TRBJ1-4, with 7 bases matching TRBD1. The V gene's germline CDR1 is MNHNY and CDR2 SVGAGI (reference sequence). This CDR3 contains 14 residues. Trimming removed 2 bases from V and 9 bases from J; junction bases left unmatched: 6.

This clone turned up a few times. The chain links TRBV2 to TRBJ1-1, with 7 bases that match TRBD1. This CDR3 contains 17 residues. The germline gives CDR1 SNHLY, CDR2 FYNNEI. Trimming cost V 4 bases and J 3 bases; bases outside gene matches: 14. CDR3 sequence reads: CASSGETKGDRDTEAFF. The CDR3 DNA reads as TGTGCCAGCAGTGGGGAAACCAAGGGCGACAGGGACACTGAAGCTTTCTTT. The variable domain in full, completed from reference TRBV2 and TRBJ1-1, reads EPEVTQTPSHQVTQMGQEVILRCVPISNHLYFYWYRQILGQKVEFLVSFYNNEISEKSEIFDDQFSVERPDGSNFTLKIRSTKLEDSAMYFCASSGETKGDRDTEAFFGQGTRLTVV.

V gene TRBV5-1 combines with J gene TRBJ1-1; TRBD1 might be the D (5 bases). This CDR3 has 14 residues. V shed 1 base and J shed 5 bases, with 12 bases lying between them. Germline V gene data show CDR1 as SGHRS and CDR2 as YFSETQ. The CDR3 loop is CASSLLQGLTEAFF. The CDR3 DNA reads TGCGCCAGCAGCTTGCTGCAGGGTTTAACTGAAGCTTTCTTT.

The chain carries TRBV4-2 and TRBJ1-5, with D perhaps matching TRBD1 (6 bases). The CDR3 sequence is 13 residues long. The V end lost 0 bases, the J end lost 9 bases, and 9 bases lay between the germline ends. The V gene's germline CDR1 is LGHNA and CDR2 YNFKEQ. The CDR3 DNA follows: TGTGCCAGCAGCCAAGAACTCAGGGGGCCCCAGCATTTT. Its protein product is CASSQELRGPQHF.

This clone was seen just once. The V call is TRBV9, the J call TRBJ2-3, with 9 nucleotides matching TRBD2. J was trimmed by 2 bases and V by 0 bases; bases with no gene match: 4. Looked up from germline, CDR1 is SGDLS and CDR2 is YYNGEE. This CDR3 region has 16 residues. Written as DNA, the CDR3 is TGTGCCAGCAGCGTAGTAGCGGGGGCCGCCACAGATACGCAGTATTTT. The encoded protein is CASSVVAGAATDTQYF.

The V and J genes are TRBV19 and TRBJ2-2, with 14 bases lining up with TRBD2. J lost 8 bases, V lost 4 bases, and 3 bases had no gene match. The V gene's germline CDR1 is LNHDA and CDR2 SQIVND (reference sequence). The CDR3 consists of 15 residues. The CDR3 spells CASSRLAGGPGELFF. The CDR3, as DNA: TGTGCCAGTAGTAGACTAGCGGGGGGGCCGGGGGAGCTGTTTTTT.

This clone is a singleton in its sample. The V call is TRBV28, the J call TRBJ2-7, with 8 bases that match TRBD2. CDR3 length equals 15 residues. V lost 7 bases and J lost 0; bases outside the gene matches: 8. Germline values: CDR1 MDHEN, CDR2 SYDVKM. CDR3 in amino acids: CASTQTSVSSYEQYF. Here the CDR3 DNA reads TGTGCCAGCACCCAGACTAGCGTGAGCTCCTACGAGCAGTACTTC.

The chain couples TRBV10-3 to TRBJ2-7, with TRBD2 matching over 7 bases. After removal of 0 bases from V and 0 bases from J, the junction contained 5 bases not matched to a gene. Germline loops: CDR1 ENHRY, CDR2 SYGVKD. The CDR3 is made up of 16 amino acids. CDR3 nucleotide sequence: TGTGCCATCAGTGAGTCTATAGCGGGTAGCTCCTACGAGCAGTACTTC. It translates to CAISESIAGSSYEQYF.

The genes are TRBV29-1 and TRBJ2-1, with 8 bases aligning to TRBD2. The CDR3 length is 11 residues. CDR1 is SQVTM, CDR2 ANQGSEA, per germline. J gave up 15 bases and V 3 bases, and 7 bases lay outside the gene matches. The DNA of the CDR3 is TGCAGCGTTGATCAGACCCGGGGGGGGTTCTTC. Amino acids: CSVDQTRGGFF.